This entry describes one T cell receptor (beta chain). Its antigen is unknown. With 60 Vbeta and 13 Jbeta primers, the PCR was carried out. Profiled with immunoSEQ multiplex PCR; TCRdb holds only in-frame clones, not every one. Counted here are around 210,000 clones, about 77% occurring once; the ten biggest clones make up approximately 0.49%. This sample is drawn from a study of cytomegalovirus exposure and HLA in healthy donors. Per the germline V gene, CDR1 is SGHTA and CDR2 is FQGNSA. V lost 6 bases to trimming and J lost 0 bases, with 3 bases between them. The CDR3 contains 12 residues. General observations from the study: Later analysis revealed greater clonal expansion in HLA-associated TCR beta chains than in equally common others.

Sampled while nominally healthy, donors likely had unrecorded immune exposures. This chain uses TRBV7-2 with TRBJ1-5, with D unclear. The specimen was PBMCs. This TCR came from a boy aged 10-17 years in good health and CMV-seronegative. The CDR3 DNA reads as TGTGCCAGCAGTAATAGCAATCAGCCCCAGCATTTT. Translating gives CASSNSNQPQHF.